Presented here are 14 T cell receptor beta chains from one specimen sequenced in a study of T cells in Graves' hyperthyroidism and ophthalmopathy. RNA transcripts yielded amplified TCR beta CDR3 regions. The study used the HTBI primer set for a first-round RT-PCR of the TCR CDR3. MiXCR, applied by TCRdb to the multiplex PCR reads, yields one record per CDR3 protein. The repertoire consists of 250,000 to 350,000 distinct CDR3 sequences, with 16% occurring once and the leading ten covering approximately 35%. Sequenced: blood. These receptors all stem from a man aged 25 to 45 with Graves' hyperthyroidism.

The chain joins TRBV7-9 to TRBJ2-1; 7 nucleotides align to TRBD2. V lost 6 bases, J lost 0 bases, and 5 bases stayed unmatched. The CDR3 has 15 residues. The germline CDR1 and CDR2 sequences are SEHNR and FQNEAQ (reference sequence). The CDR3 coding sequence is TGTGCCAGCAGAAGGGGCGGGAGCTCCTACAATGAGCAGTTCTTC. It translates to CASRRGGSSYNEQFF.

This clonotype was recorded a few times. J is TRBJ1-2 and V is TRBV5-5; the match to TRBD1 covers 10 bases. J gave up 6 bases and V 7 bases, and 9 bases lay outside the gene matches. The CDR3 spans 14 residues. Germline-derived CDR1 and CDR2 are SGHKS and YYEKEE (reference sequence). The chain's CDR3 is CASFRDRGINGYTF. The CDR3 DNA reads TGTGCCAGCTTCCGGGACAGGGGTATTAATGGCTACACCTTC.

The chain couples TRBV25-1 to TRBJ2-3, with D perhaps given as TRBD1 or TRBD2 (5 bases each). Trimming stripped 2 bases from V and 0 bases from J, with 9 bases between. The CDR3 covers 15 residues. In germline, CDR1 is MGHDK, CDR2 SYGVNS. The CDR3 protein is CASSEGTSSTDTQYF. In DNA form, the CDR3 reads TGTGCCAGCAGTGAAGGGACCAGCAGCACAGATACGCAGTATTTT.

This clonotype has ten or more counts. CDR3 DNA: TGTGCCAGCAGTTCGGCAGGGCCGGAGGAGACCCAGTACTTC. This encodes CASSSAGPEETQYF. The chain employs TRBV28 and TRBJ2-5; TRBD1 is a possible D gene (5 bases). The CDR3 length is 14 residues. V lost 4 bases, J lost 5 bases, and 14 bases lay in between. CDR1 and CDR2 (germline): MDHEN, SYDVKM.

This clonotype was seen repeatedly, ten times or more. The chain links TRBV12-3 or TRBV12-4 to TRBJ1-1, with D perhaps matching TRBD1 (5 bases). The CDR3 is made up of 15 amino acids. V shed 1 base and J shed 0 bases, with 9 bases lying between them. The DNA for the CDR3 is TGTGCCAGCAGTTTAGTTGGGGCTATGAACACTGAAGCTTTCTTT. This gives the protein CASSLVGAMNTEAFF.

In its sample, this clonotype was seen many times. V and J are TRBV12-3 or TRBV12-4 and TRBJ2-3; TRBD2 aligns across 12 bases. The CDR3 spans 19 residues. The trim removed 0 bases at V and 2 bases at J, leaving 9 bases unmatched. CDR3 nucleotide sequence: TGTGCCAGCAGTTTAGCGCTAAGTCGACTAGCGGGGGCCACAGATACGCAGTATTTT. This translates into CASSLALSRLAGATDTQYF.

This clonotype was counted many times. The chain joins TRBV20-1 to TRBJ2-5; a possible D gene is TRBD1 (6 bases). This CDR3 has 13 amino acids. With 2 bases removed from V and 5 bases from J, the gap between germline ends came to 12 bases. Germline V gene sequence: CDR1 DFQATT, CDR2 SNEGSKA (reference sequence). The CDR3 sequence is CSARIGGGETQYF. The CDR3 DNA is TGCAGTGCTAGAATTGGGGGCGGGGAGACCCAGTACTTC.

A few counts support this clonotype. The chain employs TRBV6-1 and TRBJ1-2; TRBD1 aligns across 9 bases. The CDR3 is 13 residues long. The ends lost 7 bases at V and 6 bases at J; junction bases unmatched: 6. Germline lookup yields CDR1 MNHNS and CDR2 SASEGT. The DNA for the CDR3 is TGTGCCAGCACCGGGACAGGGTACCATGGCTACACCTTC. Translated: CASTGTGYHGYTF.

CDR3 bases: TGTGCCAGCAGTCCCACTTGGACAGGGGGCTATGGCTACACCTTC. Translation gives CASSPTWTGGYGYTF. This sequence joins TRBV14 and TRBJ1-2; 10 bases align to TRBD1. Germline CDR1 is SGHDN and CDR2 is FVKESK. The CDR3 consists of 15 residues. The V gene end was trimmed by 6 bases and the J gene end by 4 bases; junction bases not matched to a gene: 8.

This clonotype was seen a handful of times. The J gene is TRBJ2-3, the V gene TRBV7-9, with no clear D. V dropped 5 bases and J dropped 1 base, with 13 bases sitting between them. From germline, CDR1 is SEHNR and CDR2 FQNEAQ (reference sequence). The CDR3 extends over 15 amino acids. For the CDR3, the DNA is TGTGCCAGCAGCGGAACTAACGCCCGCACAGATACGCAGTATTTT. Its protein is CASSGTNARTDTQYF.

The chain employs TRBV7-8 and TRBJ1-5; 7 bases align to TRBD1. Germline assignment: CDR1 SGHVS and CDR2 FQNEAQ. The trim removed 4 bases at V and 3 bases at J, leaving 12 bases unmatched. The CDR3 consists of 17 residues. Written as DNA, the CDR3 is TGTGCCAGCAGCTCTGTTCGACCGGGACAGAACAATCAGCCCCAGCATTTT. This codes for CASSSVRPGQNNQPQHF. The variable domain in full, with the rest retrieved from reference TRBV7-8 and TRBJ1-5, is GAGVSQSPRYKVAKRGQDVALRCDPISGHVSLFWYQQALGQGPEFLTYFQNEAQLDKSGLPSDRFFAERPEGSVSTLKIQRTQQEDSAVYLCASSSVRPGQNNQPQHFGDGTRLSIL.

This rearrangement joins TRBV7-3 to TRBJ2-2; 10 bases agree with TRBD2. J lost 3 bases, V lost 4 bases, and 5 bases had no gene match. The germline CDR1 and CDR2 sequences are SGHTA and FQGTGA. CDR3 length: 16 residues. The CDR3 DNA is TGTGCCAGCAGCTCTAGCGGGAGTCGTCACACCGGGGAGCTGTTTTTT. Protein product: CASSSSGSRHTGELFF.

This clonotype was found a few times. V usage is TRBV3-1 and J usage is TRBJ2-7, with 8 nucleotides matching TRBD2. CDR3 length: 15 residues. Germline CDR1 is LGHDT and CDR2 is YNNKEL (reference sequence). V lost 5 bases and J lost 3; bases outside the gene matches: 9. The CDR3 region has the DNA TGTGCCAGCAGCTCCCTGACTAGCGAAGGCTACGAGCAGTACTTC. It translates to CASSSLTSEGYEQYF.

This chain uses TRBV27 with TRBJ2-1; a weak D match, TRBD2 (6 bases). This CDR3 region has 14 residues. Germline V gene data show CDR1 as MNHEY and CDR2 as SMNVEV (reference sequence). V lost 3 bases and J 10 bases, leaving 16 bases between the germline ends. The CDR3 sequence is CASSFAGWGNEQFF. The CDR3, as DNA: TGTGCCAGCAGTTTCGCGGGGTGGGGAAACGAGCAGTTCTTC.